The 9 T cell receptor beta chains below all came from one sample that was sequenced in a study of control samples from healthy donors and cancer patients. Only in-frame clones appear in the TCRdb table, and some are missing; sequencing was by immunoSEQ multiplex PCR. This table has approximately 100,000 clones, roughly nine tenths appearing once. Sequencing used blood. These receptors originate from a man aged 25-40 years in good health.

This clone was seen only a few times. The CDR3 loop is CASSPRGSYEQYV. In DNA form, the CDR3 reads TGTGCCAGTAGTCCACGGGGCAGCTACGAGCAGTACGTC. This sequence joins TRBV19 and TRBJ2-7, with D possibly being TRBD1 or TRBD2 (5 bases each). The CDR3 contains 13 residues. Trimming cost V 5 bases and J 3 bases, with 11 bases left between them. The germline gives CDR1 LNHDA, CDR2 SQIVND (reference sequence).

Of note for this clone: Relative to the germline gene, one junction end is altered; a read error may explain this. The rearrangement links TRBV6-6 to TRBJ1-6, with 8 bases identical to TRBD1. The CDR3 runs to 12 residues. Germline CDR1 reads MNHNY; CDR2 reads SVGAGI (reference sequence). The CDR3 spells CASSSQGEMGYF. The DNA for the CDR3 is TGTGCCAGCAGTTCACAGGGGGAGATGGGCTACTTT.

The chain joins TRBV6-4 to TRBJ2-7, with D possibly matching TRBD2 (5 bases). From germline, CDR1 is MRHNA and CDR2 SNTAGT. V gave up 6 bases and J gave up 3 bases, with 18 bases separating them. The CDR3 runs 15 residues. The CDR3 DNA sequence: TGTGCCAGCAGCCCTGATGAGGGTCAAAGCTACGAGCAGTACTTC. It yields the protein CASSPDEGQSYEQYF.

The V call is TRBV5-1, the J call TRBJ2-7; D possibly corresponds to TRBD1 (5 bases). This CDR3 contains 15 residues. V shed 4 bases and J shed 6 bases, with 20 bases lying between them. Germline lookup yields CDR1 SGHRS and CDR2 YFSETQ. The CDR3 sequence: CASSPDHLGVTEQYF. As DNA, the CDR3 is TGCGCCAGCAGCCCAGACCACTTAGGGGTAACCGAGCAGTACTTC.

This chain uses TRBV21-1 with TRBJ1-2. TRBV21-1 is termed a pseudogene. The CDR3 contains 14 residues. The CDR3 protein is CASSKVGGNYGYTF. The CDR3 DNA follows: TGTGCCAGCAGCAAAGTGGGGGGTAACTATGGCTACACCTTC.

The rearrangement joins TRBV19 to TRBJ2-3; no clear D. The ends were cut back, 5 bases at V and 3 bases at J, with 3 bases in the middle. This CDR3 region has 11 residues. Germline values: CDR1 LNHDA, CDR2 SQIVND (reference sequence). The CDR3 spells CASSQTDTQYF. As DNA, the CDR3 is TGTGCCAGTAGTCAGACAGATACGCAGTATTTT.

The chain has TRBV11-2 and TRBJ1-5; no definite D call. Germline V lookup: CDR1 SGHAT, CDR2 FQNNGV. There are 14 residues in the CDR3. The V gene lost 6 bases and the J gene lost 7 bases, with 16 bases spanning the gap. For the CDR3, the DNA is TGTGCCAGCAGTCCCTCGGACGGAGGGCAGCCCCAGCATTTT. It translates to CASSPSDGGQPQHF.

The V and J genes are TRBV12-5 and TRBJ1-1; D uncertain. CDR3 length equals 14 residues. CDR1 LGHNT and CDR2 FRNRAP come from the germline V gene. V shed 3 bases and J shed 0 bases, with 8 bases lying between them. CDR3 loop: CASGFGLMNTEAFF. The CDR3 DNA is TGTGCTAGTGGTTTCGGTCTTATGAACACTGAAGCTTTCTTT.

V and J are TRBV7-9 and TRBJ2-7; D is unresolved. The V gene lost 2 bases and the J gene lost 1 base, with 0 bases spanning the gap. In germline, CDR1 is SEHNR, CDR2 FQNEAQ (reference sequence). The CDR3 has 11 residues. CDR3 region: CASSLSYEQYF. The CDR3 DNA reads as TGTGCCAGCAGCTTATCCTACGAGCAGTACTTC.